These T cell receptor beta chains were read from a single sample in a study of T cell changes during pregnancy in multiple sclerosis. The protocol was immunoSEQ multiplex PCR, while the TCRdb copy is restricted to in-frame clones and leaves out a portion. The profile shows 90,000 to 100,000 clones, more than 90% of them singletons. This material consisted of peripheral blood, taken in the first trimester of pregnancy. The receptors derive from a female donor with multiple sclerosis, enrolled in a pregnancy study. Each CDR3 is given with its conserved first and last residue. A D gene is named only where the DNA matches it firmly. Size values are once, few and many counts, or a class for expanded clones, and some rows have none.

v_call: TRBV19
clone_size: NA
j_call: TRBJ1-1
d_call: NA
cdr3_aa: CASSRGAELIEAFF
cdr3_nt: TGTGCCAGTAGTCGTGGGGCCGAACTTATTGAAGCTTTCTTT

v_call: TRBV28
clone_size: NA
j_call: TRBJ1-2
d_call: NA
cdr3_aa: CASSLYRQGARLNYGYTF
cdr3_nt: TGTGCCAGCAGTTTGTACCGACAAGGGGCCAGGTTGAACTATGGCTACACCTTC

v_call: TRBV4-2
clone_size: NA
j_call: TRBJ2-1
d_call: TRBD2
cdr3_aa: CASSQEEATSGSINEQFF
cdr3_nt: TGTGCCAGCAGCCAAGAAGAGGCTACTAGCGGCAGTATCAATGAGCAGTTCTTC

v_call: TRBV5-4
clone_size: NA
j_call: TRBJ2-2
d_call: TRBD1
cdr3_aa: CASSSGQGNTGELFF
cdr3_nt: TGTGCCAGCAGCTCGGGACAGGGGAACACCGGGGAGCTGTTTTTT

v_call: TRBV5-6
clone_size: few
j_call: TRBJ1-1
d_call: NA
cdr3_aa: CASSSQPYTEAFF
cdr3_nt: TGTGCCAGCAGTTCACAGCCCTACACTGAAGCTTTCTTT

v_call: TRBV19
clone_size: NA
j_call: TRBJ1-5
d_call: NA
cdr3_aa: CASSIGGVASQPQHF
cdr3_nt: TGTGCCAGTAGTATTGGGGGGGTAGCTAGTCAGCCCCAGCATTTT

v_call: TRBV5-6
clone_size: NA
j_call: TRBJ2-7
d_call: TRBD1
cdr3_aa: CASSLPGGSEQYF
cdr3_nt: TGTGCCAGCAGCTTGCCAGGGGGCTCCGAGCAGTACTTC

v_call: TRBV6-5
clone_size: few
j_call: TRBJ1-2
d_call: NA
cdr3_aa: CASRRQNLYGYTF
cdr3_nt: TGTGCCAGCAGGCGACAGAATCTCTATGGCTACACCTTC

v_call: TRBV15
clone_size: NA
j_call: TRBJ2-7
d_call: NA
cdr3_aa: CATSRPGSGNEQYF
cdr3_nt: TGTGCCACCAGCAGACCGGGGAGTGGAAACGAGCAGTACTTC

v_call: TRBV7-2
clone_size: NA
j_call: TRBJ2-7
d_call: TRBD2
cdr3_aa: CASSLRISGRDNEQYF
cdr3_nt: TGTGCCAGCAGCTTAAGGATTAGCGGGAGAGACAACGAGCAGTACTTC

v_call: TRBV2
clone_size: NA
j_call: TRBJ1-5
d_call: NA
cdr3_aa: CASRLSQPQHF
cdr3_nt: TGTGCCAGCAGACTAAGTCAGCCCCAGCATTTT

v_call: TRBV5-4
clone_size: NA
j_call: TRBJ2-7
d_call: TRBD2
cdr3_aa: CASSAGGTSGITYEQYF
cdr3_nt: TGTGCCAGCAGCGCGGGAGGGACTAGCGGAATCACCTACGAGCAGTACTTC

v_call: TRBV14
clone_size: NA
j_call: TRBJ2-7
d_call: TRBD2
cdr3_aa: CASSQGWLAGGFVSYEQYF
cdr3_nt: TGTGCCAGCAGCCAAGGTTGGCTAGCGGGAGGGTTCGTCTCCTACGAGCAGTACTTC

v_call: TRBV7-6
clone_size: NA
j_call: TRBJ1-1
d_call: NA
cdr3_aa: CASSSVRGNTEAFF
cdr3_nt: TGTGCCAGCAGCTCCGTAAGGGGGAACACTGAAGCTTTCTTT

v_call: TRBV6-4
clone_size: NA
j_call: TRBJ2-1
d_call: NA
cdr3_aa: CASSDSPSSYNEQFF
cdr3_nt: TGTGCCAGCAGTGACTCCCCTAGCTCCTACAATGAGCAGTTCTTC

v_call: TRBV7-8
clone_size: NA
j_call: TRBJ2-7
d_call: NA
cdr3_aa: CASSRRQASYEQYF
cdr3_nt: TGTGCCAGCAGCAGGAGACAGGCGTCCTACGAGCAGTACTTC

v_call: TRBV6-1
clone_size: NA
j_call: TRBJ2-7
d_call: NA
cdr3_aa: CASSEARYLPTEQYF
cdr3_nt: TGTGCCAGCAGTGAAGCGCGTTACTTGCCTACCGAGCAGTACTTC

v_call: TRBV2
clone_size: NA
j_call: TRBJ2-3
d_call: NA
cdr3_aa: CASAWATDTQYF
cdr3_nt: TGTGCCAGCGCCTGGGCTACAGATACGCAGTATTTT

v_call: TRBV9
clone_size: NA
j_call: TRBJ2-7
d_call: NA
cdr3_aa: CASSPDSSVEQYF
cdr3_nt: TGTGCCAGCAGCCCCGACTCCTCTGTTGAGCAGTACTTC

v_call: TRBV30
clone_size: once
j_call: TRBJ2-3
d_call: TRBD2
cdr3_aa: CAWTASGSGTDTQYF
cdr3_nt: TGTGCCTGGACCGCTAGCGGGAGCGGGACAGATACGCAGTATTTT

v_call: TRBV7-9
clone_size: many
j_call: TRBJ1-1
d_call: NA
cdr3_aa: CASSLVSEEAFF
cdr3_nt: TGTGCCAGCAGCTTAGTTTCAGAGGAGGCTTTCTTT

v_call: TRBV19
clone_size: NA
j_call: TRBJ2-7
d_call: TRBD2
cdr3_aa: CASSIKGGLAGSYEQYF
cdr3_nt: TGTGCCAGTAGTATTAAGGGAGGGCTAGCGGGCTCCTACGAGCAGTACTTC

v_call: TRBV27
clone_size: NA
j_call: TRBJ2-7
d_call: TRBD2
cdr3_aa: CASSPVAGGSSEQYF
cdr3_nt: TGTGCCAGCAGTCCCGTGGCGGGAGGGTCTTCCGAGCAGTACTTC

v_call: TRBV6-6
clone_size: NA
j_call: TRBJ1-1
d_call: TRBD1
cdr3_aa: CASSSGTGRFTEAFF
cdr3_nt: TGTGCCAGCAGCTCCGGGACAGGGCGGTTTACTGAAGCTTTCTTT

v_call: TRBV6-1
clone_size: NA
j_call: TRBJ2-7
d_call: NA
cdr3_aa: CASSEHQPWTAISYEQYF
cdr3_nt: TGTGCCAGCAGTGAACATCAACCTTGGACAGCAATCTCCTACGAGCAGTACTTC

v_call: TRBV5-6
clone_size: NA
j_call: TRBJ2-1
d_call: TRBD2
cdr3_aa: CASSAGGPYNEQFF
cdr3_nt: TGTGCCAGCAGTGCGGGAGGGCCCTACAATGAGCAGTTCTTC

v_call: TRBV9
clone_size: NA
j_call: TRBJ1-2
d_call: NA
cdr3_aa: CASSVEGEPGYGYTF
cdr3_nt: TGTGCCAGCAGCGTAGAGGGGGAGCCGGGCTATGGCTACACCTTC

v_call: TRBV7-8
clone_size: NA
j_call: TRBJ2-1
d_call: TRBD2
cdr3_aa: CASSLGTSGSDEQFF
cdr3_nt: TGTGCCAGCAGCTTAGGGACTAGCGGGAGCGATGAGCAGTTCTTC

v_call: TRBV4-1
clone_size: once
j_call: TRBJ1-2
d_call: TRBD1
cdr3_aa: CASSQDYRGSLPRYGYTF
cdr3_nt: TGCGCCAGCAGCCAAGACTACAGGGGTTCTCTTCCTCGCTATGGCTACACCTTC

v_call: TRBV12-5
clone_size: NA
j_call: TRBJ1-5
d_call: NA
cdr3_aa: CASGLGQAWGQPQHF
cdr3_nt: TGTGCTAGTGGTTTGGGACAGGCCTGGGGTCAGCCCCAGCATTTT

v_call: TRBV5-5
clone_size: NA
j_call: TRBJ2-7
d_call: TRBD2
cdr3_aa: CASSISASGPPYEQYF
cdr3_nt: TGTGCCAGCAGCATTTCGGCTAGCGGGCCACCCTACGAGCAGTACTTC

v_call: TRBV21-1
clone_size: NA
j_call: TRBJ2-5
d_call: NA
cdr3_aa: CASSKEEKEALGPGAQYF
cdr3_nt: TGTGCCAGCAGCAAAGAGGAAAAAGAGGCGCTGGGGCCGGGGGCCCAGTACTTC

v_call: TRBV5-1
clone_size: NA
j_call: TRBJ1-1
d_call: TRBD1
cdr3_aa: CASNLGGGTEAFF
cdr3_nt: TGCGCCAGCAACCTAGGGGGCGGAACTGAAGCTTTCTTT

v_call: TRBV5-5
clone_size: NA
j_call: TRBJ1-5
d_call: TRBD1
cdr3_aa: CASSTTGGNQPQHF
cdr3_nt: TGTGCCAGCAGCACCACAGGGGGCAATCAGCCCCAGCATTTT

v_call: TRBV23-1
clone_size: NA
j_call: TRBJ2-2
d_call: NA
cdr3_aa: CASSCLDSGTGELFF
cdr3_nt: TGCGCCAGCAGTTGCCTCGACAGTGGCACCGGGGAGCTGTTTTTT

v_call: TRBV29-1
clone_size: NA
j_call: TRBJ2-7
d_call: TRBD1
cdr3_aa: CGWTGGGGPRF
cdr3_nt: TGCGGCTGGACAGGGGGTGGTGGGCCAAGGTTC

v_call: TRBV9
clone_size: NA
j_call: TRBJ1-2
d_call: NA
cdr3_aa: CASSVELVANYGYTF
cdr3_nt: TGTGCCAGCAGCGTAGAGTTGGTAGCTAACTATGGCTACACCTTC

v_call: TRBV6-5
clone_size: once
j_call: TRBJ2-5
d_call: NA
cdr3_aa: CASSYSSGVETQYF
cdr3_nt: TGTGCCAGCAGTTACTCGTCAGGGGTAGAGACCCAGTACTTC

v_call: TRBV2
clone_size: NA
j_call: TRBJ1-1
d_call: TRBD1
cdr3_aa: CASSETGQVFTEAFF
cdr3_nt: TGTGCCAGCAGCGAAACGGGACAGGTTTTTACTGAAGCTTTCTTT

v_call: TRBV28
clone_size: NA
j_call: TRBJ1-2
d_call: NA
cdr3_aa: CASSTGGYGYTF
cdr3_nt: TGTGCCAGCAGTACCGGGGGCTATGGCTACACCTTC

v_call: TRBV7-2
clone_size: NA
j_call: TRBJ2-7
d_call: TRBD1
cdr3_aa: CASSSGQLYEQYF
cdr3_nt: TGTGCCAGCAGCTCGGGACAGTTGTACGAGCAGTACTTC

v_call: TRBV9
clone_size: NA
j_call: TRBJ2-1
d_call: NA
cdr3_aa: CASSVSAGSGEQFF
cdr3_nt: TGTGCCAGCAGCGTATCGGCGGGATCAGGTGAGCAGTTCTTC

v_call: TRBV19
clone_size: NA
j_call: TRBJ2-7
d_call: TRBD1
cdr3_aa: CASSPGTGGEQYF
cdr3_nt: TGTGCCAGTAGTCCTGGGACAGGAGGCGAGCAGTACTTC

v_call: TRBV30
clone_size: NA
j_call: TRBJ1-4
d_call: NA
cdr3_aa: CAWSESNEKLFF
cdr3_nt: TGTGCCTGGAGTGAGAGTAATGAAAAACTGTTTTTT

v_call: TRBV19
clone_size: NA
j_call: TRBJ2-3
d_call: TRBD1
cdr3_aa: CASSIIGQADTQYF
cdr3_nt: TGTGCCAGTAGTATAATTGGACAGGCAGATACGCAGTATTTT

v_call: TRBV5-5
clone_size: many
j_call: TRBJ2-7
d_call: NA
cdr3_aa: CASTPGGNGYEQYF
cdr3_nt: TGTGCCAGCACCCCTGGGGGGAATGGGTACGAGCAGTACTTC

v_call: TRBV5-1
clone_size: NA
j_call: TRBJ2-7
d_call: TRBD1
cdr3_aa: CASSLSGGLFYEQYF
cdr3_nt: TGCGCCAGCAGCTTGTCAGGGGGCTTATTCTACGAGCAGTACTTC

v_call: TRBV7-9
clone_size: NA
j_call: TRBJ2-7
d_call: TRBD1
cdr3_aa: CASSSQKDRGEHLYF
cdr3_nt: TGTGCCAGCAGCAGCCAAAAGGACAGGGGCGAGCATCTGTACTTC

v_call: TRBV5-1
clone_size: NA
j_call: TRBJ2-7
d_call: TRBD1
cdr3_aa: CASSLGQGQLGSYEQYF
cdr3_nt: TGCGCCAGCAGCTTGGGGCAGGGACAGTTAGGCTCCTACGAGCAGTACTTC

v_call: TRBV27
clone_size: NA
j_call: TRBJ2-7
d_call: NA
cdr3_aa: CASSLTVSYEQYF
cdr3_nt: TGTGCCAGCAGTTTAACGGTGTCCTACGAGCAGTACTTC